The source of this TCR beta chain is a study of T cells after somatic rescue of genetic block (dated by TCRdb to about 2020). In the study overall: What the study looked at was long-term robustness, specifically in a T-cell system that came about through somatic rescue of a genetic block in T-cell development.

The library came from the immunoSEQ multiplex PCR assay. In its TCRdb copy, this immuneACCESS table keeps in-frame sequences only and misses some clones. Where compared with another copy, unresolved V genes explain less than half of these, and the others have no known cause. Here the sample has around 57,000 clones; roughly 96% occur a single time. In total, the top ten clones hold 0.075% to 0.095% of the sample. V was cut back by 7 bases and J by 2 bases, leaving a gap of 12 bases between them. There are 13 amino acids in the CDR3, from cysteine to phenylalanine inclusive. Here the CDR3 DNA is all that survives: 39 bases in frame from base 1. The germline V gene supplies CDR1 MNHNS and CDR2 SASEGT. About this clone itself: What antigen it recognizes has not been identified. No much larger clone is present one base from it, and per-base qualities are unavailable.

The origin of this receptor is a child younger than two. The receptor chain draws on TRBV6-1 and TRBJ2-7; the D gene is possibly TRBD1, with 5 bases matching. The sequenced material came from peripheral blood mononuclear cells (PBMCs). The CDR3 sequence is CASILQVPYEQYF. The DNA is TGTGCCAGCATTTTACAGGTTCCCTACGAGCAGTACTTC.